Below, 30 T cell receptor beta chains from the same sample are listed, as sequenced in a study of blood T cell repertoires in COVID-19. Profiled with immunoSEQ multiplex PCR; TCRdb holds only in-frame clones, not every one. Among almost 350,000 clones listed, roughly nine tenths were seen once. The sequenced sample was peripheral blood. These TCRs come from an older woman with COVID-19, enrolled during active disease.

About this clone itself: The junction departs from the called germline gene at one end, perhaps through a read error. V and J are TRBV5-6 and TRBJ2-1; 9 bases agree with TRBD1. Germline CDR1 SGHDT, CDR2 YYEEEE. CDR3 size: 16 residues. The CDR3: CASSYPTGGAYIEQFF. CDR3 DNA sequence: TGTGCCAGCAGCTACCCAACAGGGGGCGCCTACATTGAGCAGTTCTTC.

The chain recombines TRBV5-4 with TRBJ2-5, with 7 bases matching TRBD1. The V gene end was trimmed by 5 bases and the J gene end by 3 bases; junction bases not matched to a gene: 4. Germline CDR1 and CDR2: SGHNT and YYREEE (reference sequence). The CDR3 contains 13 residues. This chain's CDR3 is CASRDGTEETQYF. The CDR3 region has the DNA TGTGCCAGCAGGGACGGGACAGAAGAGACCCAGTACTTC. Complete variable domain (other parts from reference TRBV5-4 and TRBJ2-5): ETGVTQSPTHLIKTRGQQVTLRCSSQSGHNTVSWYQQALGQGPQFIFQYYREEENGRGNFPPRFSGLQFPNYSSELNVNALELDDSALYLCASRDGTEETQYFGPGTRLLVL.

This chain uses TRBV6-5 with TRBJ1-1, with 10 bases that match TRBD1. The CDR3 loop spans 11 amino acids. Losses at the gene ends were 10 bases for V and 8 bases for J; bases not matched to a gene: 4. The germline V gene has CDR1 MNHEY and CDR2 SVGAGI. The CDR3 sequence: CATGTGEEAFF. The DNA for the CDR3 is TGTGCCACCGGGACAGGGGAAGAAGCTTTCTTT.

This clone showed up just once. V gene TRBV24-1 combines with J gene TRBJ1-5; TRBD1 matches at 9 bases. CDR3 length equals 16 residues. In germline, CDR1 is KGHDR, CDR2 SFDVKD. The V segment lost 3 bases and the J segment 3 bases; nucleotides outside the gene matches: 5. The CDR3 DNA is TGTGCCACCAGTGATCGGACAGGGGCCATCAATCAGCCCCAGCATTTT. Its translation: CATSDRTGAINQPQHF.

The chain employs TRBV18 and TRBJ2-3, with 7 positions matching TRBD1. The CDR3 extends over 13 amino acids. CDR1 and CDR2 (germline): KGHSH, LQKENI. The junction had 2 bases not matched to a gene; V was cut back by 0 bases and J by 8 bases. Here the CDR3 DNA reads TGTGCCAGCTCACCACCCCCAGGGGGTACGCAGTATTTT. Residues: CASSPPPGGTQYF.

DNA for the CDR3: TGTGCCAGCAGCAAAGAAGGAGTCGCCTTACCACAAGAGACCCAGTACTTC. This codes for CASSKEGVALPQETQYF. The chain combines TRBV21-1 with TRBJ2-5; TRBD2 is the table's D call, not checked against the DNA. TRBV21-1 is a recognized pseudogene. The CDR3 covers 17 residues.

For the CDR3, the DNA is TGTGCCACCAGTGACACCGGCAGGGTCAAGGAGACCCAGTACTTC. This encodes CATSDTGRVKETQYF. This chain connects TRBV24-1 to TRBJ2-5, with TRBD1 as a possible D gene (5 bases). CDR1 and CDR2 from the germline V gene are KGHDR and SFDVKD. V lost 4 bases to trimming and J lost 5 bases, with 16 bases between them. The CDR3 spans 15 residues.

This clone was counted a single time. J is TRBJ1-1 and V is TRBV7-2; D is possibly TRBD1 (5 bases). The V and J ends lost 5 bases and 0 bases respectively, with 10 bases between them. CDR3 length equals 14 residues. Germline V CDR1 and CDR2: SGHTA, FQGNSA. The CDR3 DNA is TGTGCCAGCAGCCCCCAGACAGTGAACACTGAAGCTTTCTTT. Amino acids: CASSPQTVNTEAFF. The whole variable domain, remainder taken from reference TRBV7-2 and TRBJ1-1, is GAGVSQSPSNKVTEKGKDVELRCDPISGHTALYWYRQSLGQGLEFLIYFQGNSAPDKSGLPSDRFSAERTGGSVSTLTIQRTQQEDSAVYLCASSPQTVNTEAFFGQGTRLTVV.

This sequence joins TRBV29-1 and TRBJ1-2; D is possibly TRBD1 (6 bases). V lost 4 bases to trimming and J lost 8 bases, with 20 bases between them. The CDR3 is 14 amino acids. CDR1 is SQVTM, CDR2 ANQGSEA, per germline. CDR3 coding DNA: TGCAGCGTTGTTAAAAGGACAGATCGTGGGGGCTACACCTTC. It codes for CSVVKRTDRGGYTF.

J is TRBJ1-3 and V is TRBV6-6; weak D call: TRBD1 (6 bases). V lost 5 bases, J lost 7 bases, and 15 bases lay in between. Germline lookup yields CDR1 MNHNY and CDR2 SVGAGI (reference sequence). CDR3 length equals 14 residues. The CDR3 region has the DNA TGTGCCAGCAGTCTCCAGGGGTCTCGGAACACCATATATTTT. Protein sequence: CASSLQGSRNTIYF.

The CDR3 DNA reads TGTGCCAGTAGTGCGGGACTAGCGGGGGGGGATGAGCAGTTCTTC. Translating it yields CASSAGLAGGDEQFF. The rearrangement uses TRBV19 and TRBJ2-1, with TRBD2 matching 16 bases. Trimming at V came to 5 bases and at J to 8 bases, leaving 3 bases not matched to a gene. There are 15 residues in the CDR3. CDR1 and CDR2 from the germline V gene are LNHDA and SQIVND (reference sequence). Full variable domain (remainder filled in from reference TRBV19 and TRBJ2-1): DGGITQSPKYLFRKEGQNVTLSCEQNLNHDAMYWYRQDPGQGLRLIYYSQIVNDFQKGDIAEGYSVSREKKESFPLTVTSAQKNPTAFYLCASSAGLAGGDEQFFGPGTRLTVL.

The rearrangement joins TRBV3-1 (or the pseudogene TRBV3-2) to TRBJ2-2; weak D call: TRBD2 (6 bases). CDR3 length: 18 amino acids. In germline, CDR1 is LGHDT, CDR2 YNNKEL (reference sequence). V shed 4 bases and J shed 0 bases, with 18 bases lying between them. In DNA, the CDR3 is TGTGCCAGCAGCCCTTGGAGGGCTGCTTACCCGAACACCGGGGAGCTGTTTTTT. The encoded protein is CASSPWRAAYPNTGELFF.

This clone was seen more than once but under ten times. This chain links TRBV5-1 with TRBJ1-2; the D is unclear. The CDR3 totals 19 residues. CDR1 is SGHRS and CDR2 is YFSETQ in the germline V gene. V dropped 0 bases and J dropped 1 base, with 22 bases sitting between them. In DNA, the CDR3 is TGCGCCAGCAGCTTGGCCCTGACCCGGACGGAGGCGCTTAACTATGGCTACACCTTC. This encodes CASSLALTRTEALNYGYTF.

The V and J genes are TRBV27 and TRBJ1-1; TRBD1 matches at 7 bases. Germline V gene sequence: CDR1 MNHEY, CDR2 SMNVEV (reference sequence). Trimming took 3 bases from V and 0 from J; bases not matched to a gene: 4. This CDR3 spans 15 amino acids. The CDR3: CASSFVRGMNTEAFF. CDR3 in DNA: TGTGCCAGCAGTTTTGTCAGGGGGATGAACACTGAAGCTTTCTTT.

This rearrangement joins TRBV14 to TRBJ1-1; no clear D gene. This CDR3 comprises 14 residues. CDR1 is SGHDN, CDR2 FVKESK, per germline. V dropped 0 bases and J dropped 1 base, with 6 bases sitting between them. The CDR3 sequence is CASSQEEANTEAFF. The CDR3 region has the DNA TGTGCCAGCAGCCAAGAAGAGGCGAACACTGAAGCTTTCTTT. Full variable domain (outside the CDR3, taken from reference TRBV14 and TRBJ1-1): EAGVTQFPSHSVIEKGQTVTLRCDPISGHDNLYWYRRVMGKEIKFLLHFVKESKQDESGMPNNRFLAERTGGTYSTLKVQPAELEDSGVYFCASSQEEANTEAFFGQGTRLTVV.

The V and J genes are TRBV20-1 and TRBJ1-1, with D hard to call. Germline values: CDR1 DFQATT, CDR2 SNEGSKA (reference sequence). The V end was cut by 6 bases, the J end by 8 bases, with 13 bases between. The CDR3 runs 11 residues. CDR3 bases: TGCAGTGCCACCCCTCGAGTGGAAGCTTTCTTT. Translation gives CSATPRVEAFF.

The genes are TRBV7-2 and TRBJ1-2; D gene unclear. There are 14 residues in the CDR3. The ends were cut back, 4 bases at V and 7 bases at J, with 16 bases in the middle. Germline-derived CDR1 and CDR2 are SGHTA and FQGNSA. The CDR3 sequence is CASSSLGVMFGYTF. Here the CDR3 DNA reads TGTGCCAGCAGCTCTCTCGGAGTTATGTTTGGCTACACCTTC.

This clone was seen just once. This chain connects TRBV6-1 to TRBJ1-5; a weak D match, TRBD1 (5 bases). V lost 1 base and J lost 2, with 12 bases in between. The germline gives CDR1 MNHNS, CDR2 SASEGT. This CDR3 is built from 16 residues. The CDR3 loop reads CASSEGVRVGNQPQHF. The DNA of the CDR3 is TGTGCCAGCAGTGAAGGAGTCAGGGTAGGCAATCAGCCCCAGCATTTT.

This clone has a single count. This sequence joins TRBV5-6 and TRBJ1-3; D remains ambiguous. CDR3 length equals 12 residues. Trimming removed 9 bases at V and 5 bases at J, with 12 bases between. The germline gives CDR1 SGHDT, CDR2 YYEEEE. The CDR3 reads CATQSGRNTIYF. For the CDR3, the DNA is TGTGCCACCCAAAGCGGAAGAAACACCATATATTTT.

The V and J genes are TRBV2 and TRBJ2-5, with TRBD2 as a possible D gene (5 bases). V was pared by 2 bases and J by 7 bases, with 17 bases between. The germline V gene has CDR1 SNHLY and CDR2 FYNNEI. The CDR3 length is 15 residues. The CDR3 region is CASSETRLRDATQYF. The CDR3 region has the DNA TGTGCCAGCAGTGAAACCCGACTGAGGGATGCGACCCAGTACTTC.

This sequence joins TRBV6-5 and TRBJ2-5; no reliable D call. V dropped 6 bases and J dropped 3 bases, with 11 bases sitting between them. The CDR3 runs 13 residues. The germline gives CDR1 MNHEY, CDR2 SVGAGI. CDR3: CASSLGPKETQYF. In nucleotides, the CDR3 is TGTGCCAGCAGCTTGGGCCCTAAAGAGACCCAGTACTTC.

The chain joins TRBV28 to TRBJ1-1; D is unclear. The germline CDR1 and CDR2 sequences are MDHEN and SYDVKM. This CDR3 is built from 14 residues. Trimming removed 3 bases from V and 5 bases from J, with 13 bases in between. CDR3 in amino acids: CASSLSPFYTEAFF. CDR3 bases: TGTGCCAGCAGTTTGAGTCCCTTTTATACTGAAGCTTTCTTT. Together with reference TRBV28 and TRBJ1-1, the CDR3 gives the full variable domain: DVKVTQSSRYLVKRTGEKVFLECVQDMDHENMFWYRQDPGLGLRLIYFSYDVKMKEKGDIPEGYSVSREKKERFSLILESASTNQTSMYLCASSLSPFYTEAFFGQGTRLTVV.

J is TRBJ2-5 and V is TRBV5-6; 12 bases are shared with TRBD2. This CDR3 has 15 residues. From germline, CDR1 is SGHDT and CDR2 YYEEEE. V was clipped by 4 bases and J by 7 bases; unmatched bases: 8. CDR3 coding DNA: TGTGCCAGCAGCGGGGGGACTAGCGGGCCGGGGACCCAGTACTTC. It yields the protein CASSGGTSGPGTQYF. Looking up the rest from reference TRBV5-6 and TRBJ2-5 gives the full variable domain: DAGVTQSPTHLIKTRGQQVTLRCSPKSGHDTVSWYQQALGQGPQFIFQYYEEEERQRGNFPDRFSGHQFPNYSSELNVNALLLGDSALYLCASSGGTSGPGTQYFGPGTRLLVL.

The genes are TRBV29-1 and TRBJ1-1, with TRBD1 matching 7 bases. CDR1 and CDR2 from the germline V gene are SQVTM and ANQGSEA. This CDR3 has 13 amino acids. Losses at the gene ends were 1 base for V and 10 bases for J; bases not matched to a gene: 9. CDR3 protein: CSVEVSLGDRAFF. The DNA of the CDR3 is TGCAGCGTTGAAGTCTCTTTAGGGGACAGAGCTTTCTTT.

The chain employs TRBV3-1 (or the pseudogene TRBV3-2) and TRBJ2-5; no definite D call. From germline, CDR1 is LGHDT and CDR2 YNNKEL (reference sequence). This CDR3 spans 12 amino acids. V was trimmed by 4 bases and J by 5 bases, leaving 8 bases between them. CDR3 sequence: CASSPQVETQYF. The CDR3 nucleotides read TGTGCCAGCAGCCCACAAGTGGAGACCCAGTACTTC.

The DNA for the CDR3 is TGCGCCAGCAGCTCCAGGTGGATTGGGTCGAGAGCGGTTCAGTACTTC. Translating it yields CASSSRWIGSRAVQYF. V is TRBV5-1 and J is TRBJ2-4, with a weak D call TRBD2 (5 bases). This CDR3 comprises 16 residues. Germline CDR1 is SGHRS and CDR2 is YFSETQ. V lost 3 bases, J lost 11 bases, and 24 bases lay in between.

J is TRBJ2-7 and V is TRBV28; unclear D gene. V was pared by 6 bases and J by 2 bases, with 17 bases between. The CDR3 is 15 amino acids. Per germline, CDR1 MDHEN and CDR2 SYDVKM. This CDR3 reads CASRDPGFRPYEQYF. The DNA of the CDR3 is TGTGCCAGCAGAGACCCAGGATTTCGCCCCTACGAGCAGTACTTC.

The V call is TRBV18, the J call TRBJ2-7; possibly TRBD2 for D (7 bases). V lost 3 bases and J 3 bases, leaving 15 bases between the germline ends. This CDR3 comprises 15 residues. Germline CDR1 reads KGHSH; CDR2 reads LQKENI. The CDR3 sequence is CASSPARGGFYEQYF. The DNA for the CDR3 is TGTGCCAGCTCACCGGCGAGGGGGGGGTTCTACGAGCAGTACTTC.

The chain combines TRBV5-1 with TRBJ1-5; 7 bases match TRBD1. The V gene end was trimmed by 4 bases and the J gene end by 2 bases; junction bases not matched to a gene: 6. The CDR3 totals 15 residues. Germline V gene data show CDR1 as SGHRS and CDR2 as YFSETQ. The CDR3 loop reads CASSPTGQGNQPQHF. CDR3 coding DNA: TGCGCCAGCAGCCCAACCGGACAGGGCAATCAGCCCCAGCATTTT.

Of note for this clone: Different DNA sequences within this sample yield the same CDR3. The chain employs TRBV5-1 and TRBJ2-5, with D maybe TRBD2 (5 bases). Germline V gives CDR1 SGHRS, CDR2 YFSETQ. This CDR3 is built from 14 residues. Trimming stripped 0 bases from V and 1 base from J, with 7 bases between. Here the CDR3 DNA reads TGCGCCAGCAGCTTGGGGACTCTCCAAGAGACCCAGTACTTC. Its translation: CASSLGTLQETQYF.